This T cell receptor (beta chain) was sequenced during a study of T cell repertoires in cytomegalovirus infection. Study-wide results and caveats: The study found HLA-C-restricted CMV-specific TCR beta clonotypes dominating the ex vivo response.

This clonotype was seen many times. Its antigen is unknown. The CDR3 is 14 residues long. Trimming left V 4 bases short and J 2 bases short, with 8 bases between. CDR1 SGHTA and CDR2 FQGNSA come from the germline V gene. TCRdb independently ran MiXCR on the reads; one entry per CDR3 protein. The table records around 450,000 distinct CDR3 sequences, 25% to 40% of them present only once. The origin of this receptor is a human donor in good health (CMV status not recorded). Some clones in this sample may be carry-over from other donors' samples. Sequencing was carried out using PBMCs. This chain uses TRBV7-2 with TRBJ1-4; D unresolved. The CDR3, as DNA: TGTGCCAGCAGCTCGGTGGGGACTAATGAAAAACTGTTTTTT. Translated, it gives CASSSVGTNEKLFF.